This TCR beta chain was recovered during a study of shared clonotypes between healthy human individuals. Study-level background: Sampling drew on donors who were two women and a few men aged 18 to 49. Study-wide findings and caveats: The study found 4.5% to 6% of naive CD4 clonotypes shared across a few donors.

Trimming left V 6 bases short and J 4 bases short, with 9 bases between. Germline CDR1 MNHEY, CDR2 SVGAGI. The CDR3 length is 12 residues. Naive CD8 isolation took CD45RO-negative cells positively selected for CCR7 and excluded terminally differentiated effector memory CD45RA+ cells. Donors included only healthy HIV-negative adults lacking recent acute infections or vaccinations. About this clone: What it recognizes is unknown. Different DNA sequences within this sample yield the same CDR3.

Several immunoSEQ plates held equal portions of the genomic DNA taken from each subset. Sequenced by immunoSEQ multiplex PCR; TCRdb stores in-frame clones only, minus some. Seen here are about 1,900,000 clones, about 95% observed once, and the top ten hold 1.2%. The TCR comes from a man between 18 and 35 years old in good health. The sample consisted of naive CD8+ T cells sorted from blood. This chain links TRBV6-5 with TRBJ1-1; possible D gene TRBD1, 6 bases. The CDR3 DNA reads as TGTGCCAGCAGCTCAGGGGCCACTGAAGCTTTCTTT. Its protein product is CASSSGATEAFF.